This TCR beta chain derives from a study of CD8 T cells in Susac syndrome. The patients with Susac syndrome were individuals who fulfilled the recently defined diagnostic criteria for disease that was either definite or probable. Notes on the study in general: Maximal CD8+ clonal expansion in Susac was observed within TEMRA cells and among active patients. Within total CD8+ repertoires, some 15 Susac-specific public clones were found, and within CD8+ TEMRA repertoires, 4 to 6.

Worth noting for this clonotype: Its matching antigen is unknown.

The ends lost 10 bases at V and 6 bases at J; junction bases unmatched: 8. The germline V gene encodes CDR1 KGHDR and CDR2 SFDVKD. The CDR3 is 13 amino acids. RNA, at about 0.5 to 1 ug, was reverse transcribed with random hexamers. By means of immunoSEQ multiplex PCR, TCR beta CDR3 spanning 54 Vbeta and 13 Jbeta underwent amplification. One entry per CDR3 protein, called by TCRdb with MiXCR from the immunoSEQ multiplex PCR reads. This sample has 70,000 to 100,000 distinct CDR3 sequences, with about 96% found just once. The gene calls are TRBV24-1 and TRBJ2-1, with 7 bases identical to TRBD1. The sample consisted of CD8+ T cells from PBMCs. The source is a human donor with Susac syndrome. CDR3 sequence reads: CATRGLRGNEQFF. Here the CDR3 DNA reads TGTGCCACGAGGGGGCTGAGGGGCAATGAGCAGTTCTTC.